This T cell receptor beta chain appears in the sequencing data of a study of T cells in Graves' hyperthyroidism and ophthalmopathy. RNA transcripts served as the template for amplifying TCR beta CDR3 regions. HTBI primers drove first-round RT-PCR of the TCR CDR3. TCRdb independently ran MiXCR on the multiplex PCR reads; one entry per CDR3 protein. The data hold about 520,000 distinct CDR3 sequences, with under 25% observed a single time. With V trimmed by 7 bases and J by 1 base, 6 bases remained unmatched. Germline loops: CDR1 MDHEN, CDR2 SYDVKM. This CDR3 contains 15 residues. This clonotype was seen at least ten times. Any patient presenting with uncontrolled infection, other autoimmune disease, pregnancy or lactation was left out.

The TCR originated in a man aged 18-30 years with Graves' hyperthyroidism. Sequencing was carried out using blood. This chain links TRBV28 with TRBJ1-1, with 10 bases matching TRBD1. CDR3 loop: CASIRTGGGNTEAFF. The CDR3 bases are TGTGCCAGCATTCGGACAGGGGGGGGGAACACTGAAGCTTTCTTT. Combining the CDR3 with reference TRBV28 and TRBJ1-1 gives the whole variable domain DVKVTQSSRYLVKRTGEKVFLECVQDMDHENMFWYRQDPGLGLRLIYFSYDVKMKEKGDIPEGYSVSREKKERFSLILESASTNQTSMYLCASIRTGGGNTEAFFGQGTRLTVV.